This T cell receptor beta chain was recovered during a study of T cell responses to AZD1222 COVID-19 vaccine. Study-wide findings and caveats: No day 14 peak samples; only post-peak repertoires were characterized.

Some clones are missing from TCRdb's copy, which holds only in-frame ones; the method was immunoSEQ multiplex PCR. Of over 100,000 clones in the sample, roughly 88% were seen once. This clone was observed at least ten times. Its antigen is not identified. Sequencing was performed on peripheral blood, taken on day 0 of AZD1222 vaccination. The origin of this receptor is an adult in good health.

CDR3 coding DNA: TGTGCCAGCAGTTACACTCTTTCCCCCATTACAGATACGCAGTATTTT. Translated: CASSYTLSPITDTQYF. This chain uses TRBV6-2 or TRBV6-3 with TRBJ2-3; no clear D. Trimming left V 2 bases short and J 3 bases short, with 15 bases between. Germline lookup yields CDR1 MNHEY and CDR2 SVGEGT. This CDR3 region has 16 residues.